This T cell receptor beta chain was retrieved from a study of cytomegalovirus exposure and HLA in healthy donors. The PCR contained 60 Vbeta and 13 Jbeta primers. The protocol was immunoSEQ multiplex PCR, while the TCRdb copy is restricted to in-frame clones and leaves out a portion. The table includes 95,000 to 150,000 clones, over 50% detected once. Sequencing used PBMCs. The source is a woman aged 40 to 50 in good health and CMV-seropositive.

The CDR3 spells CASSSAGGGYTF. Written as DNA, the CDR3 is TGTGCCAGCAGCTCCGCAGGGGGAGGCTACACCTTC. The rearrangement links TRBV5-6 to TRBJ1-2, with 7 nucleotides matching TRBD1. The CDR3 is 12 amino acids. J was trimmed by 8 bases and V by 3 bases; bases with no gene match: 4. CDR1 SGHDT and CDR2 YYEEEE come from the germline V gene.